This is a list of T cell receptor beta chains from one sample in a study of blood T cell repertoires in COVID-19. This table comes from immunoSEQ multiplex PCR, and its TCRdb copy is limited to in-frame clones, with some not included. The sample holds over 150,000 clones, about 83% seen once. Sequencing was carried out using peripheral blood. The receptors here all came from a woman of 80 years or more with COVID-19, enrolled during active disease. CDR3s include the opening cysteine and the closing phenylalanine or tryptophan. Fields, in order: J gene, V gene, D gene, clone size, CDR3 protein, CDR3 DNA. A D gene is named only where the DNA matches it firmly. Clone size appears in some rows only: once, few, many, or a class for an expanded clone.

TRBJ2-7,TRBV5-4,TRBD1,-,CASRLTGGGSYEQYF,TGTGCCAGCAGATTGACAGGGGGCGGCTCCTACGAGCAGTACTTC
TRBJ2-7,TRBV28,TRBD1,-,CASSLLGTGVYEQYF,TGTGCCAGCAGTTTATTAGGGACAGGGGTTTACGAGCAGTACTTC
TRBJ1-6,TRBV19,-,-,CASLGAGVLSPLHF,TGTGCCAGCCTGGGGGCAGGGGTGCTTTCACCCCTCCACTTT
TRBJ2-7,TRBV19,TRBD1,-,CASSVTGPPYEQYF,TGTGCCAGTAGTGTGACAGGGCCTCCCTACGAGCAGTACTTC
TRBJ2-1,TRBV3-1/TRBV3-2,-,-,CASSQFSAGGRDSSSYNEQFF,TGTGCCAGCAGCCAGTTCTCCGCCGGGGGACGGGATTCAAGCTCCTACAATGAGCAGTTCTTC
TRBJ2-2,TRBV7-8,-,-,CASQLPNTGELFF,TGTGCCAGCCAACTCCCGAACACCGGGGAGCTGTTTTTT
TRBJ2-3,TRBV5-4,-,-,CASSFDYSTDTQYF,TGTGCCAGCAGCTTTGACTATAGCACAGATACGCAGTATTTT
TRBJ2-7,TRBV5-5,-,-,CASSLDREYPDF,TGTGCCAGCAGCTTGGATCGAGAGTATCCGGACTTC
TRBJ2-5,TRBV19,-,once,CASSIDTAETQYF,TGTGCCAGTAGTATAGACACAGCAGAGACCCAGTACTTC
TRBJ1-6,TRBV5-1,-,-,CASILDGQNSPLHF,TGCGCCAGCATCCTGGACGGACAGAATTCACCCCTCCACTTT
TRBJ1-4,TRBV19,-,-,CASSNLRDTRTNEKLFF,TGTGCCAGTAGCAACCTCCGGGACACAAGAACTAATGAAAAACTGTTTTTT
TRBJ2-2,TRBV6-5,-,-,CASLRNTGELFF,TGTGCCAGTTTGAGAAACACCGGGGAGCTGTTTTTT
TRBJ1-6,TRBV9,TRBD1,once,CASSAGTGGKYNSPLHF,TGTGCCAGCAGTGCCGGGACAGGGGGCAAGTATAATTCACCCCTCCACTTT
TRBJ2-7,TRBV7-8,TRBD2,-,CASSLGLAGGGYEQYF,TGTGCCAGCAGCTTAGGGCTAGCGGGAGGCGGATACGAGCAGTACTTC
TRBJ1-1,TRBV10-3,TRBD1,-,CAISRTGGKGTEAFF,TGTGCCATCAGCCGGACAGGGGGCAAGGGCACTGAAGCTTTCTTT
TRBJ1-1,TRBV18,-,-,CASSPNFADTEAFF,TGTGCCAGCTCACCCAATTTCGCAGACACTGAAGCTTTCTTT
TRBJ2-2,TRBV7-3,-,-,CASSPLGVDTGELFF,TGTGCCAGCAGCCCCTTGGGAGTGGACACCGGGGAGCTGTTTTTT
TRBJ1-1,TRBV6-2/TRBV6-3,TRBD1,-,CASSPQGGRFEAFF,TGTGCCAGCAGCCCACAGGGGGGGAGATTTGAAGCTTTCTTT
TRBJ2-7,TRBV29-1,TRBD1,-,CSVDGWTGTNEQYF,TGCAGCGTTGATGGGTGGACAGGGACAAACGAGCAGTACTTC
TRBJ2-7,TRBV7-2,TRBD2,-,CASSLDPSGYYYEQYF,TGTGCCAGCAGCTTAGATCCTAGCGGGTATTACTACGAGCAGTACTTC
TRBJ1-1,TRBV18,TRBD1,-,CASSPTGEEAFF,TGTGCCAGCTCACCCACAGGGGAGGAAGCTTTCTTT
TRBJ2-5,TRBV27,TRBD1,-,CASSLRGRGRPETQYF,TGTGCCAGCAGTTTAAGGGGCAGGGGGCGCCCAGAGACCCAGTACTTC
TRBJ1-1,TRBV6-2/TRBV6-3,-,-,CASSYSVSPNTEAFF,TGTGCCAGCAGTTACTCTGTGAGTCCAAACACTGAAGCTTTCTTT
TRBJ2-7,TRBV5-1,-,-,CASSFYNRDTSYEQYF,TGCGCCAGCAGCTTTTACAACCGGGACACTTCCTACGAGCAGTACTTC
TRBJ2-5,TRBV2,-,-,CASSREVETQYF,TGTGCCAGCAGTAGGGAGGTCGAGACCCAGTACTTC
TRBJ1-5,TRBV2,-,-,CASGSPFQNEGSPPQHF,TGTGCCAGCGGGTCCCCTTTTCAGAACGAGGGCTCTCCGCCCCAGCATTTT
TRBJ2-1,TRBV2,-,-,CASRRIYNEQFF,TGTGCCAGCAGGCGGATCTACAATGAGCAGTTCTTC
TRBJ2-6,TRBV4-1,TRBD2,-,CASSRYRLALGANVLTF,TGCGCCAGCAGCCGCTACAGACTAGCGCTTGGGGCCAACGTCCTGACTTTC
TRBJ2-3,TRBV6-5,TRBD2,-,CASRTSGAVADTQYF,TGTGCCAGCAGGACTAGCGGGGCAGTGGCAGATACGCAGTATTTT
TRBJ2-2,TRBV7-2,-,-,CASSLLRDTGELFF,TGTGCCAGCAGCTTATTACGGGACACCGGGGAGCTGTTTTTT
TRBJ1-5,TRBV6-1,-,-,CASSEGGGYQPQHF,TGTGCCAGCAGTGAAGGAGGAGGGTATCAGCCCCAGCATTTT
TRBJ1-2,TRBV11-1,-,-,CASSLGPGFDGYTF,TGTGCCAGCAGCTTAGGGCCAGGGTTCGATGGCTACACCTTC
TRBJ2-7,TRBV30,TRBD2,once,CAWSVGGSSYEQYF,TGTGCCTGGAGTGTTGGCGGGAGCTCCTACGAGCAGTACTTC
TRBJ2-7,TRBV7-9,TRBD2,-,CASSPGSGTASYEQYF,TGTGCCAGCAGCCCCGGTAGCGGGACCGCCTCCTACGAGCAGTACTTC
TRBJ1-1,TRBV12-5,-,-,CASGGGKNTEAFF,TGTGCTAGTGGTGGGGGGAAGAACACTGAAGCTTTCTTT
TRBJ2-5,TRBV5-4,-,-,CASSTDRQETQYF,TGTGCCAGCAGCACTGACAGACAAGAGACCCAGTACTTC
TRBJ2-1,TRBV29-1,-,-,CSVELVGAGFYNEQFF,TGCAGCGTTGAATTAGTTGGGGCAGGGTTCTACAATGAGCAGTTCTTC
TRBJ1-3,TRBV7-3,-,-,CASSARGALGNTIYF,TGTGCCAGCAGCGCCCGGGGGGCTCTTGGAAACACCATATATTTT
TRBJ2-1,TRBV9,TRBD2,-,CASSVGLAGGGRFGNEQFF,TGTGCCAGCAGCGTCGGACTAGCGGGAGGAGGTCGTTTCGGCAATGAGCAGTTCTTC
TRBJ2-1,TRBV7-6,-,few,CASSFARWSFF,TGTGCCAGCAGCTTTGCGAGGTGGTCGTTCTTC
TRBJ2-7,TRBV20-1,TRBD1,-,CSASGGQGKVAHEQYF,TGCAGTGCTAGTGGGGGACAGGGAAAGGTTGCCCACGAGCAGTACTTC
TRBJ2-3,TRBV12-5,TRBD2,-,CASGFGTSGRYTDTQYF,TGTGCTAGTGGATTCGGGACTAGCGGGAGATACACAGATACGCAGTATTTT
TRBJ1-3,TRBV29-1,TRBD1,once,CSVDPDRGRGNTIYF,TGCAGCGTTGACCCGGACAGGGGGCGAGGAAACACCATATATTTT
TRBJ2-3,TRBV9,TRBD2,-,CASIHLREGETDTQYF,TGTGCCAGCATCCACCTTCGGGAGGGAGAGACAGATACGCAGTATTTT
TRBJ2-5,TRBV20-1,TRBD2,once,CSASGTSGRYQETQYF,TGCAGTGCGAGTGGGACTAGCGGGAGGTACCAAGAGACCCAGTACTTC
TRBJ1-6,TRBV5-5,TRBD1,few,CASSLMEGALSPLHF,TGTGCCAGCAGCTTAATGGAGGGGGCCCTTTCACCCCTCCACTTT
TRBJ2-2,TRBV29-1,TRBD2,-,CSVELGLAENTGELFF,TGCAGCGTTGAACTTGGACTAGCGGAGAACACCGGGGAGCTGTTTTTT
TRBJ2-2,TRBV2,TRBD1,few,CASRRQGATGELFF,TGTGCCAGCAGACGACAGGGGGCGACCGGGGAGCTGTTTTTT